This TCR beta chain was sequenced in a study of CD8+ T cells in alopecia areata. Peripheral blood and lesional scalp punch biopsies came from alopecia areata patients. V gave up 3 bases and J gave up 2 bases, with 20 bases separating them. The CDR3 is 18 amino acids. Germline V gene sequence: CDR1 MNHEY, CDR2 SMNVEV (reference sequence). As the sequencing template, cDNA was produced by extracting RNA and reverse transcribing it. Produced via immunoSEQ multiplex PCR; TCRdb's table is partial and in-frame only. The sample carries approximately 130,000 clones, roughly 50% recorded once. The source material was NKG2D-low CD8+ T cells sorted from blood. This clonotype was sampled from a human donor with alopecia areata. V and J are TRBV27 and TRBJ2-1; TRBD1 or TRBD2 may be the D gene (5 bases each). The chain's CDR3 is CASSFRDPTFFPYNEQFF. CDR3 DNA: TGTGCCAGCAGTTTCCGGGACCCGACCTTTTTCCCCTACAATGAGCAGTTCTTC.